This entry lists 6 T cell receptor beta chains sequenced from one sample in a study of blood T cells in healthy people across ages (dated by TCRdb to 2014 to 2015). Libraries were prepared through 5' RACE. Sequencing used an Illumina HiSeq 2500. A second roughly 6 to 12 cycle PCR used a sample-barcoded 5' primer and a J-beta primer mix. The public reads were reprocessed in TCRdb via fastp at Q25 and MiXCR, keeping in-frame beta chains. Every distinct CDR3 protein forms one entry, paired with its most common genes and DNA. For this sample there are almost 800,000 distinct CDR3 sequences; roughly 64% appear just once. Around 22% of the sample lies in the top ten. The sample comprised blood. The source of these receptors is a young man in good health.

J is TRBJ2-7 and V is TRBV5-1, with D unresolved. The CDR3 contains 13 residues. Trimming removed 5 bases from V and 1 base from J, with 10 bases in between. Germline loops: CDR1 SGHRS, CDR2 YFSETQ. The CDR3 region has the DNA TGCGCCAGCAGGCCAGGAGCTTCCTACGAGCAGTACTTC. Its protein is CASRPGASYEQYF.

Many counts were recorded for this clonotype. The V and J genes are TRBV6-1 and TRBJ2-7, with 10 bases matching TRBD1. The germline CDR1 and CDR2 sequences are MNHNS and SASEGT. V lost 4 bases and J lost 1; bases outside the gene matches: 4. CDR3 length equals 15 residues. The CDR3 DNA reads TGTGCCAGCAGTGTGGGACAGGGGCCTTCCTACGAGCAGTACTTC. Protein sequence: CASSVGQGPSYEQYF.

The chain's CDR3 is CASSGVGGAKQYF. The CDR3 DNA is TGTGCCAGCAGTGGAGTCGGGGGAGCGAAGCAGTACTTC. J is TRBJ2-5 and V is TRBV25-1, with D perhaps TRBD2 (6 bases). Trimming shortened V by 4 bases and J by 11 bases, and 17 bases separated the two germline ends. The CDR3 totals 13 residues. Germline-derived CDR1 and CDR2 are MGHDK and SYGVNS.

The chain uses TRBV2 and TRBJ2-3; D is uncertain. There are 14 residues in the CDR3. Trimming cost V 8 bases and J 0 bases, with 12 bases left between them. Germline CDR1 reads SNHLY; CDR2 reads FYNNEI. The CDR3 here is CASPPLDSTDTQYF. The CDR3 DNA reads TGTGCCAGCCCCCCTTTGGACAGCACAGATACGCAGTATTTT.

The J gene is TRBJ2-3, the V gene TRBV7-9; D possibly matches TRBD1 or TRBD2 (5 bases each). Germline V gene sequence: CDR1 SEHNR, CDR2 FQNEAQ (reference sequence). CDR3 length equals 14 residues. V lost 1 base and J lost 5, with 10 bases in between. The CDR3 nucleotides are TGTGCCAGCAGCTTAGATCTGGGGGAAGATACGCAGTATTTT. This gives the protein CASSLDLGEDTQYF. The whole variable domain, remainder taken from reference TRBV7-9 and TRBJ2-3, is DTGVSQNPRHKITKRGQNVTFRCDPISEHNRLYWYRQTLGQGPEFLTYFQNEAQLEKSRLLSDRFSAERPKGSFSTLEIQRTEQGDSAMYLCASSLDLGEDTQYFGPGTRLTVL.

This rearrangement joins TRBV10-3 to TRBJ2-1; 11 nucleotides line up with TRBD2. CDR3 length: 15 residues. Germline lookup yields CDR1 ENHRY and CDR2 SYGVKD. J lost 8 bases, V lost 5 bases, and 8 bases had no gene match. CDR3 loop: CAISLLAGGPDEQFF. The CDR3 DNA sequence: TGTGCCATCAGTTTATTAGCGGGAGGGCCGGATGAGCAGTTCTTC.